This T cell receptor beta chain was found in a study of blood T cell repertoires in COVID-19. Study background: Samples came from the United States, Italy and Spain, spanning acute and convalescent COVID-19. Nucleic acid was either cDNA or gDNA, and it came from T cells, B-cell-depleted T cells, or PBMCs.

Authors' processing steps: Amplification with reference gene primers provided the estimates of nucleated cell counts. Libraries were prepared by immunoSEQ multiplex PCR; TCRdb keeps only in-frame clonotypes and omits some of them. V and J calls and clone size follow that table, whereas D and trimming were derived from the DNA. The sample includes 50,000 or so clones, 82% of them seen just once. Germline V gene sequence: CDR1 SGHDT, CDR2 YYEEEE. This CDR3 region has 12 residues. The V segment lost 5 bases and the J segment 7 bases; nucleotides outside the gene matches: 5. The chain joins TRBV5-6 to TRBJ1-1; 7 nucleotides match TRBD1. The TCR comes from a man aged 35 to 55 with acute or convalescent COVID-19. The sequenced sample was peripheral blood. The chain's CDR3 is CASRRQGGEAFF. CDR3 nucleotide sequence: TGTGCCAGCAGAAGACAGGGCGGTGAAGCTTTCTTT.